This T cell receptor (beta chain) derives from a study of cytomegalovirus exposure and HLA in healthy donors. This PCR relied on a set of 60 Vbeta primers and 13 Jbeta primers. TCRdb's copy holds only in-frame clones and misses some; the assay was immunoSEQ multiplex PCR. Counted here are about 160,000 clones, roughly 80% occurring once; the ten biggest clones make up less than 2.5%. In nominal health when sampled, donors likely had unrecorded immune exposures nonetheless. This clone was counted ten times or more. Its matching antigen is unknown. Study-level points and caveats: In a later analysis, TCR association rates varied by HLA locus: DRB1 most, HLA-C fewest. A cluster of highly shared sequence variants was likely a sequencing artifact. The classifier reportedly diagnosed cytomegalovirus status with high sensitivity and specificity.

V shed 3 bases, J shed 10 bases, and the junction held 6 bases outside the gene matches. The CDR3 extends over 13 amino acids. CDR1 SGHDN and CDR2 FVKESK come from the germline V gene. The genes are TRBV14 and TRBJ1-1, with 9 positions matching TRBD1. The sequence was collected from a male donor in good health and CMV-seronegative. Sequenced sample: PBMCs. The DNA for the CDR3 is TGTGCCAGCAGCCAGGGACAGGGAACTAGAGCTTTCTTT. Translating gives CASSQGQGTRAFF.